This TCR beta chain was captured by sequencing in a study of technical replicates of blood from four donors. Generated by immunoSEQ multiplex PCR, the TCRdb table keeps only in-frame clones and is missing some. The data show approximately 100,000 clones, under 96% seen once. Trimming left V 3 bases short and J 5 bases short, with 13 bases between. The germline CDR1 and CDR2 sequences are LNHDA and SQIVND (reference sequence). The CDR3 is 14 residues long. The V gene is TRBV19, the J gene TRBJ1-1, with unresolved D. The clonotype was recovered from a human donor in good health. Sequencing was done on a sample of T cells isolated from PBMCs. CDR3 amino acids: CASSIVSPRTEAFF. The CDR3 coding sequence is TGTGCCAGTAGTATCGTCTCCCCGCGGACTGAAGCTTTCTTT.